The clone carrying this T cell receptor (beta chain) was detected ten times or more. Its cognate antigen is unknown. This sample was taken from a study of response to subunit inactivated influenza vaccine. TCRdb reprocessed the RT-PCR reads via MiXCR and lists one record per CDR3 protein. Of some 640,000 distinct CDR3 sequences in the sample, around 14% are singletons; the top ten hold around 7.3%. Trimming pared 3 bases from V and 8 bases from J, leaving 14 bases between. The CDR3 is 15 amino acids. Study-wide points: The authors proposed limited new T cell recruitment per seasonal influenza vaccination.

The chain carries TRBV12-3 or TRBV12-4 and TRBJ1-6, with D uncertain. This specimen consisted of PBMCs from blood, obtained 14 days before vaccination. This receptor was taken from a man aged 50-60 years who received an inactivated influenza vaccine. CDR3 amino acids: CASSFGPSGYSPLHF. CDR3 nucleotide sequence: TGTGCCAGCAGTTTTGGCCCATCGGGATATTCACCCCTCCACTTT.